Listed below are T cell receptor beta chains from one sample, sequenced in a study of T-cell reconstitution after alpha-beta-depleted transplantation in children. Via MiXCR, TCRdb re-called the PCR reads, giving one row per CDR3 protein. The sample includes about 370,000 distinct CDR3 sequences, roughly 22% of them seen just once. This material consisted of PBMCs from the stem cell graft donor, taken from the stem cell graft. Receptor source: a human donor who donated a stem cell graft to a child with acute myeloid leukemia. The conserved cysteine and the conserved F or W are not part of the CDR3 here. Expanded clones are given a class, and other clones once, few, many or no size at all.

V gene: TRBV12-3/TRBV12-4; clone size: .; CDR3 length: 12; CDR3 protein: ASIRRPSGNTIY
V gene: TRBV12-3/TRBV12-4; clone size: few; CDR3 length: 13; CDR3 protein: ASSPPGTLTDTQY
V gene: TRBV7-3; clone size: many; CDR3 length: 14; CDR3 protein: ASSLYGGGASGELF
V gene: TRBV24-1; clone size: many; CDR3 length: 14; CDR3 protein: ATLLLRGRAQETQY
V gene: TRBV29-1; clone size: few; CDR3 length: 10; CDR3 protein: SVPQGGYGYT
V gene: TRBV5-5; clone size: .; CDR3 length: 11; CDR3 protein: ASSRGGSGELF
V gene: TRBV6-5; clone size: .; CDR3 length: 11; CDR3 protein: ASSSQRNSPLH
V gene: TRBV29-1; clone size: many; CDR3 length: 11; CDR3 protein: SAATDNTGELF
V gene: TRBV28; clone size: many; CDR3 length: 11; CDR3 protein: ASSWTGNQPQH
V gene: TRBV5-1; clone size: .; CDR3 length: 12; CDR3 protein: ASSLLGVEDIQY
V gene: TRBV12-3/TRBV12-4; clone size: .; CDR3 length: 16; CDR3 protein: ASSPRPLLADSYNEQF
V gene: TRBV4-3; clone size: many; CDR3 length: 11; CDR3 protein: ASSQEEQAYRT
V gene: TRBV5-4; clone size: few; CDR3 length: 15; CDR3 protein: ASSLGTSGEGTGELF
V gene: TRBV7-2; clone size: once; CDR3 length: 13; CDR3 protein: ASTKRMDRKSEAF
V gene: TRBV12-3/TRBV12-4; clone size: many; CDR3 length: 11; CDR3 protein: ASSTGQSYEQY
V gene: TRBV12-3/TRBV12-4; clone size: .; CDR3 length: 12; CDR3 protein: ASSFSRSNQPQH
V gene: TRBV12-3/TRBV12-4; clone size: few; CDR3 length: 13; CDR3 protein: ASSYIRGGSYEQY
V gene: TRBV24-1; clone size: few; CDR3 length: 12; CDR3 protein: ATSLGTTYNEQF
V gene: TRBV24-1; clone size: .; CDR3 length: 13; CDR3 protein: ATSDPQRGKNEQF
V gene: TRBV12-3/TRBV12-4; clone size: .; CDR3 length: 11; CDR3 protein: ASSSTINTEAF
V gene: TRBV12-3/TRBV12-4; clone size: few; CDR3 length: 12; CDR3 protein: ASWGKSNTGELF
V gene: TRBV7-2; clone size: .; CDR3 length: 13; CDR3 protein: ASSLVSDRGSEQY
V gene: TRBV18; clone size: few; CDR3 length: 13; CDR3 protein: ASSSDLEGTGELF
V gene: TRBV29-1; clone size: many; CDR3 length: 9; CDR3 protein: SVVSPDEQF
V gene: TRBV6-1; clone size: .; CDR3 length: 12; CDR3 protein: ASSDDRGLYEQY
V gene: TRBV12-3/TRBV12-4; clone size: few; CDR3 length: 12; CDR3 protein: ASKGLAGKETQY
V gene: TRBV15; clone size: .; CDR3 length: 15; CDR3 protein: ATSRGVRVAMNTEAF
V gene: TRBV12-3/TRBV12-4; clone size: many; CDR3 length: 13; CDR3 protein: ASSRGLEGTSEAF
V gene: TRBV12-3/TRBV12-4; clone size: .; CDR3 length: 10; CDR3 protein: ASSFAREKLF
V gene: TRBV10-3; clone size: .; CDR3 length: 11; CDR3 protein: AISEAGVWEQY
V gene: TRBV5-6; clone size: many; CDR3 length: 11; CDR3 protein: ASSQAGANIQY
V gene: TRBV5-1; clone size: many; CDR3 length: 11; CDR3 protein: ASSLAASETQY
V gene: TRBV10-3; clone size: .; CDR3 length: 10; CDR3 protein: AIMDRGGEQY
V gene: TRBV6-1; clone size: many; CDR3 length: 11; CDR3 protein: ASRGSSYNEQF
V gene: TRBV10-1; clone size: .; CDR3 length: 16; CDR3 protein: ASSVSVGGKPRTDTQY
V gene: TRBV7-9; clone size: .; CDR3 length: 12; CDR3 protein: ASSQSPIEDEQF